One and the same sample provided the 17 T cell receptor beta chains below, sequenced in a study of shared clonotypes between healthy human individuals. Profiling relied on immunoSEQ multiplex PCR, and the TCRdb table lists in-frame clones only, not all of them. The sample carries some 530,000 clones, over 70% recorded once. Sequenced input: PBMCs. The receptors were gathered from a woman aged 40 to 50 in good health. Some clones in this sample may be carry-over from other donors' samples.

A remark on this clone: A much more abundant neighbour one base away suggests this may be a read error. This sequence joins TRBV30 and TRBJ1-1; D is uncertain. CDR3 size: 13 residues. Germline V gene lookup returns CDR1 GTSNPN and CDR2 SVGIG (reference sequence). The CDR3 reads CAWNRDLYTEALF. The CDR3 DNA reads as TGTGCCTGGAATCGGGATTTGTACACTGAAGCTCTCTTT.

This clone was found once. This chain connects TRBV10-2 to TRBJ2-1; D might be TRBD1 (6 bases). Trimming cost V 5 bases and J 5 bases, with 13 bases left between them. Looked up from germline, CDR1 is WSHSY and CDR2 is SAAADI. The CDR3 has 14 residues. As DNA, the CDR3 is TGCGCCAGCAGTTTGTACGGGACACACAATGAGCAGTTCTTC. This sequence encodes CASSLYGTHNEQFF.

This rearrangement joins TRBV4-2 to TRBJ1-1; 8 bases line up with TRBD1. The V segment lost 3 bases and the J segment 2 bases; nucleotides outside the gene matches: 5. Germline assignment: CDR1 LGHNA and CDR2 YNFKEQ. The CDR3 covers 15 residues. The CDR3: CASSHQDRDNTEAFF. CDR3 bases: TGTGCCAGCAGCCACCAGGACAGGGATAACACTGAAGCTTTCTTT.

This clone has a handful of counts. Given a far larger clone just one base away, this is likely a sequencing read error. This sample also contains other DNA sequences that code for the same CDR3. This chain joins TRBV5-6 and TRBJ1-5, with D possibly being TRBD1 (5 bases). Germline V gives CDR1 SGHDT, CDR2 YYEEEE. The CDR3 covers 14 residues. V lost 4 bases to trimming and J lost 7 bases, with 15 bases between them. CDR3 DNA sequence: TGTGCCAGCAGCCTGGGGCCGGGAGAACAGCCCCAGCATTTT. Translated: CASSLGPGEQPQHF.

The chain recombines TRBV5-4 with TRBJ1-4; the match to TRBD1 covers 7 bases. The CDR3 contains 15 residues. J gave up 6 bases and V 4 bases, and 9 bases lay outside the gene matches. Looked up from germline, CDR1 is SGHNT and CDR2 is YYREEE (reference sequence). The CDR3 DNA reads TGTGCCAGCAGCGAGCGACAGGGTGGGGATGAAAAACTGTTTTTT. Translated: CASSERQGGDEKLFF.

About this clone itself: A far more abundant clone sits one base away, making this likely a read error. The chain uses TRBV7-6 and TRBJ2-3; the D gene is possibly TRBD2 (6 bases). The V gene's germline CDR1 is SGHVS and CDR2 FNYEAQ. CDR3 length: 12 amino acids. For the CDR3, the DNA is TGTGCCAGCAGCCAATCGGGGGATACGAAGTATTTT. Protein sequence: CASSQSGDTKYF.

The chain recombines TRBV28 with TRBJ2-3; D is perhaps TRBD1 or TRBD2 (5 bases each). The CDR3 length is 12 residues. The germline V and J ends were trimmed by 3 bases and 6 bases, with 7 bases remaining between them. Per germline, CDR1 MDHEN and CDR2 SYDVKM. The chain's CDR3 is CASSLWGDTQYF. CDR3 bases: TGTGCCAGCAGTTTGTGGGGGGATACGCAGTATTTT.

The chain carries TRBV29-1 and TRBJ1-1; 7 nucleotides agree with TRBD1. The CDR3 has 16 residues. J gave up 6 bases and V 0 bases, and 13 bases lay outside the gene matches. CDR1 and CDR2 (germline): SQVTM, ANQGSEA. In nucleotides, the CDR3 is TGCAGCGTTGAAGATCGGGGGAACAGGGGCTTTGCTGAAGCTTTCTTT. Encoded protein: CSVEDRGNRGFAEAFF. The complete variable domain, with remaining parts taken from reference TRBV29-1 and TRBJ1-1, reads SAVISQKPSRDICQRGTSLTIQCQVDSQVTMMFWYRQQPGQSLTLIATANQGSEATYESGFVIDKFPISRPNLTFSTLTVSNMSPEDSSIYLCSVEDRGNRGFAEAFFGQGTRLTVV.

V and J are TRBV7-3 and TRBJ2-2; TRBD1 matches at 10 bases. CDR3 length equals 16 residues. The J segment lost 4 bases and the V segment lost 1 base, leaving 3 bases of the junction unmatched. From germline, CDR1 is SGHTA and CDR2 FQGTGA. DNA for the CDR3: TGTGCCAGCAGCTTAAACCGGGACAGGGGCACCGGGGAGCTGTTTTTT. As protein: CASSLNRDRGTGELFF.

Remarks on this clone: A far larger clone is off by one base, so a read error is likely. The genes are TRBV19 and TRBJ1-1, with D possibly TRBD1 on 6 matching bases. The germline V gene has CDR1 LNHDA and CDR2 SQIVND (reference sequence). The length of the CDR3 is 13 residues. The V gene lost 9 bases and the J gene lost 4 bases, with 15 bases spanning the gap. The CDR3 bases are TGTGCCAGCCGGGGGCAGCCGAGCACTGAAGCTTTCTTT. Its protein product is CASRGQPSTEAFF.

In the case of this clone: A far larger clone lies a single base away; this is likely a read error. Other DNA sequences in this sample translate to the same CDR3. The J gene is TRBJ2-6, the V gene TRBV5-8, with a weak D call TRBD1 (5 bases). This CDR3 spans 15 amino acids. Germline CDR1 reads SGHTS; CDR2 reads YDEGEE. The CDR3 DNA reads TGTGCCAGCAGCTCCAGGGTATCTGGGGCCAATGTCCTGACTTTC. Translated: CASSSRVSGANVLTF. Full variable domain (outside the CDR3, taken from reference TRBV5-8 and TRBJ2-6): EAGVTQSPTHLIKTRGQQATLRCSPISGHTSVYWYQQALGLGLQFLLWYDEGEERNRGNFPPRFSGRQFPNYSSELNVNALELEDSALYLCASSSRVSGANVLTFGAGSRLTVL.

As to this clone: A read error is the likely source, as a far larger clone sits one nucleotide away. The same CDR3 also results from other DNA sequences found in this sample. The chain joins TRBV30 to TRBJ2-7, with D perhaps TRBD1 (8 bases). Germline V lookup: CDR1 GTSNPN, CDR2 SVGIG (reference sequence). With 2 bases removed from V and 7 bases from J, the gap between germline ends came to 21 bases. This CDR3 is 15 amino acids long. The CDR3 region has the DNA TGTGCCTGGAGTCTAGCGGACAGGGATGTGTCAGAGCAGTACTTC. The encoded protein is CAWSLADRDVSEQYF.

The chain uses TRBV5-1 and TRBJ2-3, with 10 bases that match TRBD1. The CDR3 runs 15 residues. Germline loops: CDR1 SGHRS, CDR2 YFSETQ. The J segment lost 7 bases and the V segment lost 4 bases, leaving 9 bases of the junction unmatched. CDR3 nucleotide sequence: TGCGCCAGCAGCCGCGGACAGGGGGGATTCAATACGCAGTATTTT. This codes for CASSRGQGGFNTQYF.

The rearrangement links TRBV5-1 to TRBJ1-5; no firm D call. The CDR3 runs 15 residues. The V and J ends lost 0 bases and 2 bases respectively, with 9 bases between them. Germline CDR1 reads SGHRS; CDR2 reads YFSETQ. The CDR3 DNA reads as TGCGCCAGCAGCTTGGGGGGAGATGGCAATCAGCCCCAGCATTTT. Protein product: CASSLGGDGNQPQHF.

Turning to this clone: A read error likely explains this, since a far larger clone differs by one base. This sample also contains other DNA sequences that code for the same CDR3. This chain connects TRBV6-5 to TRBJ2-7; tentative D call: TRBD2 (6 bases). The CDR3 length is 13 residues. Germline V CDR1 and CDR2: MNHEY, SVGAGI. CDR3 sequence: CASSLVGGYEQYF. CDR3 DNA: TGTGCAAGCAGCCTTGTGGGGGGCTACGAGCAGTACTTC.

This sequence joins TRBV4-2 and TRBJ1-2; D gene ambiguous. Trimming shortened V by 0 bases and J by 5 bases, and 16 bases separated the two germline ends. Germline CDR1 and CDR2: LGHNA and YNFKEQ. The CDR3 totals 16 residues. The CDR3 bases are TGTGCCAGCAGCCAAGATCGAGGACCTTTGCGGTATGGCTACACCTTC. This codes for CASSQDRGPLRYGYTF.

The chain has TRBV11-2 and TRBJ2-7, with TRBD2 identical over 13 bases. Per germline, CDR1 SGHAT and CDR2 FQNNGV. This CDR3 spans 15 amino acids. With 5 bases clipped from V and 3 bases from J, the junction kept 4 bases outside the gene matches. CDR3 nucleotide sequence: TGTGCCAGCAGCCCAACTAGCGGGAGGGGCTACGAGCAGTACTTC. Amino acids: CASSPTSGRGYEQYF. Using reference TRBV11-2 and TRBJ2-7 for the parts outside the CDR3, the full variable domain is EAGVAQSPRYKIIEKRQSVAFWCNPISGHATLYWYQQILGQGPKLLIQFQNNGVVDDSQLPKDRFSAERLKGVDSTLKIQPAKLEDSAVYLCASSPTSGRGYEQYFGPGTRLTVT.